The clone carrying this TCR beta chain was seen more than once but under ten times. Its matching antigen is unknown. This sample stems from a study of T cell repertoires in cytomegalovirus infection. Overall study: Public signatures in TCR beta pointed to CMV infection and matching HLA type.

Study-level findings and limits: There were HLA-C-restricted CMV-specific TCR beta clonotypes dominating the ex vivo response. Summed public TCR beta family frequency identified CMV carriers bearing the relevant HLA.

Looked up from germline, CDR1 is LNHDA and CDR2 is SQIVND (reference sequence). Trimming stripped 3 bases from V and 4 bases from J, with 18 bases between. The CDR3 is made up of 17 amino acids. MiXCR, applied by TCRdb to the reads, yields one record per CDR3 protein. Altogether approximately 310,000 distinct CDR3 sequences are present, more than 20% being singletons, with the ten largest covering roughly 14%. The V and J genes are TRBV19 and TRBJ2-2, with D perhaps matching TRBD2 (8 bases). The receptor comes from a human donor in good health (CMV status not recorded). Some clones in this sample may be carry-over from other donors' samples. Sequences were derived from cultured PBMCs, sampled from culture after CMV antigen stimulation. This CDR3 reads CASSIRGSGRGTGELFF. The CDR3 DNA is TGTGCCAGTAGTATCAGGGGGAGCGGGAGAGGCACCGGGGAGCTGTTTTTT.